One sample yielded the 7 T cell receptor beta chains listed below, sequenced in a study of cytomegalovirus exposure and HLA in healthy donors. The PCR was carried out with 60 Vbeta primers and 13 Jbeta primers. Method: immunoSEQ multiplex PCR; TCRdb's copy keeps in-frame clones and lacks some. The sample lists about 170,000 clones, about 80% seen once, with around 0.89% in the top ten. Material for sequencing was PBMCs. These receptors came from a woman between 50 and 59 years old in good health and CMV-seropositive.

This chain joins TRBV2 and TRBJ2-7, with D possibly being TRBD1 (6 bases). CDR1 is SNHLY, CDR2 FYNNEI, per germline. Deletions cut 6 bases from V and 0 bases from J, with 21 bases between. This CDR3 is 17 amino acids long. The CDR3 DNA reads as TGTGCCAGCAGAAAAAACTTCCGGACAGTCCGCTCCTACGAGCAGTACTTC. Translated, it gives CASRKNFRTVRSYEQYF.

This chain uses TRBV27 with TRBJ1-2; the D gene is possibly TRBD1 (5 bases). Trimming removed 5 bases from V and 2 bases from J, with 15 bases in between. Germline CDR1 is MNHEY and CDR2 is SMNVEV (reference sequence). CDR3 length equals 15 residues. The DNA for the CDR3 is TGTGCCAGCAGTCCCCGTGCAGGGTTGAACTATGGCTACACCTTC. Translated, it gives CASSPRAGLNYGYTF.

The V gene is TRBV5-5, the J gene TRBJ1-3; D is uncertain. Trimming removed 0 bases at V and 4 bases at J, with 17 bases between. Germline V CDR1 and CDR2: SGHKS, YYEKEE (reference sequence). The CDR3 loop spans 17 amino acids. The CDR3 spells CASSLDLRYSGGNTIYF. Here the CDR3 DNA reads TGTGCCAGCAGCTTGGACCTTCGGTACTCAGGCGGAAACACCATATATTTT.

The gene calls are TRBV19 and TRBJ1-5; D remains unclear. Germline CDR1 reads LNHDA; CDR2 reads SQIVND (reference sequence). V dropped 4 bases and J dropped 2 bases, with 15 bases sitting between them. CDR3 length: 16 amino acids. CDR3: CASSSGGSVGNQPQHF. The CDR3 DNA reads as TGTGCCAGTAGTAGTGGAGGGAGTGTGGGCAATCAGCCCCAGCATTTT.

The V and J genes are TRBV13 and TRBJ2-7, with 8 bases matching TRBD2. From germline, CDR1 is PRHDT and CDR2 FYEKMQ (reference sequence). V trimming: 5 bases; J trimming: 5 bases; junction bases outside the gene matches: 11. This CDR3 is built from 15 residues. CDR3 DNA: TGTGCCAGCAGCATAACGGGACTAGTGAGGGACGAGCAGTACTTC. Its translation: CASSITGLVRDEQYF.

The chain recombines TRBV28 with TRBJ1-2; D remains unclear. Per the germline V gene, CDR1 is MDHEN and CDR2 is SYDVKM. The V end lost 1 base, the J end lost 5 bases, and 8 bases lay between the germline ends. This CDR3 spans 13 amino acids. The CDR3 DNA follows: TGTGCCAGCAGTTTATTTCCAGAATATGGCTACACCTTC. Its translation: CASSLFPEYGYTF.

The rearrangement links TRBV5-4 to TRBJ2-1, with 9 bases fitting TRBD2. V lost 2 bases, J lost 9 bases, and 12 bases stayed unmatched. The germline CDR1 and CDR2 sequences are SGHNT and YYREEE (reference sequence). There are 16 residues in the CDR3. The CDR3 DNA reads TGTGCCAGCAGCTTAAGAGCGGGGGGCCCACAGGGTGAGCAGTTCTTC. Residues: CASSLRAGGPQGEQFF.